The rows below give T cell receptor beta chains drawn from one sample of a study of CD8 T cells in ankylosing spondylitis. TCRdb ran MiXCR on the 5' RACE reads and lists one entry per CDR3 protein. Here the sample spans roughly 230,000 distinct CDR3 sequences, about a sixth being singletons. Sequencing used blood, either unsorted or a sorted T cell fraction (not recorded which). The receptors were sampled from a male donor with ankylosing spondylitis or in good health (not recorded which). Each CDR3 is given without its conserved first and last residue. D genes are given only for firm matches.

J: TRBJ2-1; D: NA; length: 10; V: TRBV13; CDR3: ASSPLTGEQF
J: TRBJ2-1; D: NA; length: 15; V: TRBV7-2; CDR3: ASSQPRPSLKDNEQF
J: TRBJ2-7; D: TRBD2; length: 13; V: TRBV6-5; CDR3: ASSYSSGRAYEQY
J: TRBJ2-5; D: TRBD1; length: 11; V: TRBV12-3/TRBV12-4; CDR3: ASNDRVRETQY
J: TRBJ2-3; D: NA; length: 15; V: TRBV7-8; CDR3: ASSFPVNEPSTDTQY
J: TRBJ1-1; D: NA; length: 11; V: TRBV29-1; CDR3: SVVGPNTTEAF
J: TRBJ1-1; D: NA; length: 15; V: TRBV29-1; CDR3: SVEDPAKEGMNTEAF
J: TRBJ2-7; D: NA; length: 13; V: TRBV7-9; CDR3: ASSPNSRPVYEQY
J: TRBJ1-5; D: NA; length: 14; V: TRBV4-3; CDR3: ASSQDLGGGDQPQH
J: TRBJ2-1; D: TRBD2; length: 11; V: TRBV29-1; CDR3: SVDPSGYNEQF
J: TRBJ2-2; D: NA; length: 15; V: TRBV12-5; CDR3: ASGLEILQWDTGELF
J: TRBJ2-7; D: TRBD1; length: 15; V: TRBV7-6; CDR3: ASSLEIPGQGAYEQY
J: TRBJ2-6; D: NA; length: 16; V: TRBV29-1; CDR3: SVGVDSRKTSGANVLT
J: TRBJ2-7; D: NA; length: 10; V: TRBV29-1; CDR3: SALAPPNEQY
J: TRBJ2-1; D: NA; length: 14; V: TRBV4-3; CDR3: ASSQDRDPAYNEQF
J: TRBJ2-1; D: NA; length: 12; V: TRBV27; CDR3: ASREGGLVNEQF
J: TRBJ1-5; D: NA; length: 13; V: TRBV28; CDR3: ASSLDQGGNQPQH
J: TRBJ2-2; D: NA; length: 14; V: TRBV4-1; CDR3: ASSHPGPSNTGELF
J: TRBJ1-1; D: TRBD1; length: 14; V: TRBV4-1; CDR3: ASSRVPDRDGTEAF
J: TRBJ2-5; D: TRBD1; length: 13; V: TRBV29-1; CDR3: SVVAPDRSQETQY
J: TRBJ2-7; D: TRBD2; length: 12; V: TRBV12-3/TRBV12-4; CDR3: ASSSGLAIYEQY
J: TRBJ2-7; D: NA; length: 10; V: TRBV27; CDR3: ASSDGFVEQY
J: TRBJ2-2; D: NA; length: 10; V: TRBV27; CDR3: ASRPFTGELF
J: TRBJ1-2; D: NA; length: 12; V: TRBV4-1; CDR3: ASSHARDWRGYT
J: TRBJ2-7; D: TRBD2; length: 11; V: TRBV20-1; CDR3: SVGAGVIYEQY
J: TRBJ2-5; D: NA; length: 12; V: TRBV7-3; CDR3: ASSLFPHQETQY
J: TRBJ1-5; D: NA; length: 12; V: TRBV28; CDR3: ASNWRGGNQPQH
J: TRBJ2-7; D: TRBD2; length: 15; V: TRBV4-2; CDR3: ASSQNPGAGGTYEQY
J: TRBJ2-3; D: NA; length: 12; V: TRBV20-1; CDR3: SVDRPPRTDTQY
J: TRBJ2-7; D: NA; length: 10; V: TRBV29-1; CDR3: SARDLGYEQY
J: TRBJ2-5; D: TRBD2; length: 14; V: TRBV6-5; CDR3: ASSYSGTSGQETQY
J: TRBJ2-1; D: TRBD2; length: 14; V: TRBV15; CDR3: ATSRDEGLAGIEQF
J: TRBJ2-1; D: NA; length: 13; V: TRBV11-3; CDR3: ASSTTAGQYNEQF
J: TRBJ2-3; D: NA; length: 14; V: TRBV4-3; CDR3: ASSRSKGGPTDTQY
J: TRBJ2-2; D: NA; length: 13; V: TRBV4-3; CDR3: ASSQGTGNTGELF
J: TRBJ2-1; D: TRBD2; length: 16; V: TRBV4-3; CDR3: ASSHGTSGRGNYNEQF
J: TRBJ2-7; D: NA; length: 10; V: TRBV2; CDR3: ASKGSPYEQY
J: TRBJ2-7; D: TRBD2; length: 13; V: TRBV27; CDR3: ASSSPQRGRVEQY
J: TRBJ1-5; D: TRBD1; length: 12; V: TRBV5-6; CDR3: ASSRGQGAQPQH
J: TRBJ1-1; D: NA; length: 13; V: TRBV7-2; CDR3: ASSLGLGMNTEAF
J: TRBJ2-1; D: NA; length: 17; V: TRBV7-2; CDR3: ASSLAERPAGESYNEQF
J: TRBJ2-3; D: TRBD2; length: 12; V: TRBV20-1; CDR3: SASGGSYTDTQY
J: TRBJ2-7; D: NA; length: 12; V: TRBV5-1; CDR3: ASSPGTLPYEQY
J: TRBJ2-7; D: TRBD1; length: 13; V: TRBV19; CDR3: ATTHEGQGTYEQY
J: TRBJ2-7; D: TRBD1; length: 10; V: TRBV29-1; CDR3: SVHGQGREQY
J: TRBJ2-5; D: NA; length: 13; V: TRBV6-5; CDR3: ASSYSGGAQETQY
J: TRBJ1-2; D: NA; length: 11; V: TRBV4-1; CDR3: ASSQGLLYGYT
J: TRBJ1-2; D: NA; length: 9; V: TRBV29-1; CDR3: SVEDPGSYT
J: TRBJ2-3; D: TRBD2; length: 13; V: TRBV5-1; CDR3: ASSMSTSGLDTQY
J: TRBJ2-1; D: TRBD1; length: 14; V: TRBV29-1; CDR3: SVVGTGSSLHNEQF
J: TRBJ2-5; D: NA; length: 12; V: TRBV7-9; CDR3: ASSRDGEQETQY
J: TRBJ1-1; D: NA; length: 11; V: TRBV19; CDR3: ASTYSGNTEAF
J: TRBJ1-2; D: TRBD1; length: 10; V: TRBV20-1; CDR3: SEGQGVYGYT
J: TRBJ2-7; D: TRBD2; length: 13; V: TRBV4-2; CDR3: ASSQNGLAGDEQY
J: TRBJ2-7; D: NA; length: 11; V: TRBV4-1; CDR3: ASSQVQSYEQY